This T cell receptor beta chain was identified in a study of chemoradiotherapy in HPV16-positive cancers. Study results and caveats: Candidate HPV-specific clones and E7-related TCR motifs grew in tumor during treatment.

Clones were sequenced by immunoSEQ multiplex PCR, and TCRdb holds only the in-frame ones, with some missing. This table has around 6,600 clones, roughly 73% appearing once. CDR3 size: 13 residues. Germline CDR1 is KGHSH and CDR2 is LQKENI. Over chemoradiotherapy, repertoires were sampled more than once. As to this clone: The antigen is not known. The germline gene is not matched at one end of the junction; a read error may be the cause.

The sample was taken from a patient who underwent chemoradiotherapy. The sequence came from a human donor with HPV-associated anogenital cancer. The chain has TRBV18 and TRBJ1-2; D gene uncertain. CDR3 sequence (DNA): TGTGCCAGCTCAAGGCTCCCAGGTTATGTCTACACCTTC. This translates into CASSRLPGYVYTF.